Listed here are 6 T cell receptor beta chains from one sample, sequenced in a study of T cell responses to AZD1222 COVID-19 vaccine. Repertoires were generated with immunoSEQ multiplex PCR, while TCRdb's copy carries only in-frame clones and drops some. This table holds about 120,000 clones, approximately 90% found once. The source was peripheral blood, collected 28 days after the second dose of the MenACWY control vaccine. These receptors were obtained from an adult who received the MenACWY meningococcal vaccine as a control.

CDR3 in amino acids: CATSREYTGELFF. CDR3 DNA: TGTGCCACCAGCAGAGAGTACACCGGGGAGCTGTTTTTT. The gene calls are TRBV15 and TRBJ2-2; D is undetermined. CDR1 is LNHNV, CDR2 YYDKDF, per germline (reference sequence). This CDR3 region has 13 residues. Trimming shortened V by 0 bases and J by 3 bases, and 2 bases separated the two germline ends.

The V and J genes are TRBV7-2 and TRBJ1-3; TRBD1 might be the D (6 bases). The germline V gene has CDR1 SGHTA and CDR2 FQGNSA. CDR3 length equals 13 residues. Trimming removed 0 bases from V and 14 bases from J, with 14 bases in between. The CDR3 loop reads CASSLAVGGFVYF. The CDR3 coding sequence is TGTGCCAGCAGCTTAGCGGTTGGGGGCTTCGTATATTTT.

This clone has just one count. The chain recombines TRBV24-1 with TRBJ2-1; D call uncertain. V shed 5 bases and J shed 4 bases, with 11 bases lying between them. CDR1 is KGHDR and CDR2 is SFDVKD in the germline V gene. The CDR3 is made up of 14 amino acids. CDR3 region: CATSVTTGYNEQFF. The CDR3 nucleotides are TGTGCCACCAGTGTCACCACGGGTTACAATGAGCAGTTCTTC.

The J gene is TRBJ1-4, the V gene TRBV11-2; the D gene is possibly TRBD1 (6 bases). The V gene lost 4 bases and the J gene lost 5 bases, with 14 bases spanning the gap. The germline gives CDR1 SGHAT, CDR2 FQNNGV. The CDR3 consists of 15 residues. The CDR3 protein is CASSSTGFLNEKLFF. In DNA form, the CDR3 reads TGTGCCAGCAGCTCCACAGGGTTCCTCAATGAAAAACTGTTTTTT. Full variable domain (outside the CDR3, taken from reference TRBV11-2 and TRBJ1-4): EAGVAQSPRYKIIEKRQSVAFWCNPISGHATLYWYQQILGQGPKLLIQFQNNGVVDDSQLPKDRFSAERLKGVDSTLKIQPAKLEDSAVYLCASSSTGFLNEKLFFGSGTQLSVL.

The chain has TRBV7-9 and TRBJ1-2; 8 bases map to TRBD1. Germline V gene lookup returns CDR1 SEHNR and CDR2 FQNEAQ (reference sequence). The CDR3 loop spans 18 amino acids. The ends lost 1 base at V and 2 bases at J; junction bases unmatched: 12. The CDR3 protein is CASSLGTRTGNLNYGYTF. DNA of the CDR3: TGTGCCAGCAGCTTAGGAACCCGGACAGGGAACCTGAACTATGGCTACACCTTC.

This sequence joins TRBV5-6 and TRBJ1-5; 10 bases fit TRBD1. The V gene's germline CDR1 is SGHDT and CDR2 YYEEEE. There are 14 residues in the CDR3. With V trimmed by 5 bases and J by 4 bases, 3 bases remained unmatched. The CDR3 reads CASSRDRGNQPQHF. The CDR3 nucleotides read TGTGCCAGCAGTCGGGACAGGGGAAATCAGCCCCAGCATTTT.